This TCR beta chain was sequenced during a study of blood T cell repertoires in COVID-19. About the study: Spain, Italy and the United States supplied samples that represented acute and convalescent COVID-19.

The CDR3 runs 18 residues. J lost 1 base, V lost 7 bases, and 16 bases had no gene match. Germline CDR1 reads LNHDA; CDR2 reads SQIVND (reference sequence). Data came from immunoSEQ multiplex PCR; TCRdb stores just in-frame clones and leaves some out. This table has some 530,000 clones, roughly nine tenths appearing once. Donors in Cohort 3 counted as recovered after two negative PCRs, clearance, or symptom resolution. The source of this sequence is a woman aged 60-75 years who had recovered from COVID-19. Input material: PBMCs or T cells enriched from blood (not recorded which). The J gene is TRBJ1-3, the V gene TRBV19, with 7 bases aligning to TRBD1. CDR3 sequence reads: CASTPGRDRRISGNTIYF. The CDR3 DNA sequence: TGTGCCAGTACCCCAGGACGGGACAGAAGAATTTCTGGAAACACCATATATTTT. Full variable domain (remainder filled in from reference TRBV19 and TRBJ1-3): DGGITQSPKYLFRKEGQNVTLSCEQNLNHDAMYWYRQDPGQGLRLIYYSQIVNDFQKGDIAEGYSVSREKKESFPLTVTSAQKNPTAFYLCASTPGRDRRISGNTIYFGEGSWLTVV.